One sample yielded the 16 T cell receptor beta chains listed below, sequenced in a study of T cell responses to AZD1222 COVID-19 vaccine. Produced via immunoSEQ multiplex PCR; TCRdb's table is partial and in-frame only. This repertoire shows about 160,000 clones, 70% to 90% found once; its top ten account for 4% to 4.5%. The sample consisted of peripheral blood, taken 28 days after the second AZD1222 dose. The receptor source for this set is an adult who received the AZD1222 COVID-19 vaccine.

The chain couples TRBV7-8 to TRBJ1-1, with TRBD1 matching over 8 bases. The CDR3 loop spans 14 amino acids. J was trimmed by 8 bases and V by 5 bases; bases with no gene match: 10. Germline assignment: CDR1 SGHVS and CDR2 FQNEAQ. Written as DNA, the CDR3 is TGTGCCAGCAGCACCCTGGGACAGGCCGTAGAAGCTTTCTTT. The encoded protein is CASSTLGQAVEAFF.

This clone was counted once. The chain has TRBV11-3 and TRBJ2-7, with TRBD2 as a possible D gene (6 bases). This CDR3 has 13 amino acids. With 4 bases removed from V and 4 bases from J, the gap between germline ends came to 11 bases. Germline V lookup: CDR1 SGHNT, CDR2 YENEEA. The CDR3 bases are TGTGCCAGCAGCTGGGCCGGGGGATACGAGCAGTACTTC. This codes for CASSWAGGYEQYF. The whole variable domain, remainder taken from reference TRBV11-3 and TRBJ2-7, is EAGVVQSPRYKIIEKKQPVAFWCNPISGHNTLYWYLQNLGQGPELLIRYENEEAVDDSQLPKDRFSAERLKGVDSTLKIQPAELGDSAVYLCASSWAGGYEQYFGPGTRLTVT.

The genes are TRBV7-9 and TRBJ1-6; a weak D match, TRBD1 (6 bases). Germline V CDR1 and CDR2: SEHNR, FQNEAQ (reference sequence). The CDR3 spans 15 residues. Trimming left V 1 base short and J 9 bases short, with 13 bases between. CDR3 sequence: CASSLGGGTSSPLHF. In DNA form, the CDR3 reads TGTGCCAGCAGCTTAGGGGGGGGCACATCTTCACCCCTCCACTTT.

J is TRBJ1-6 and V is TRBV18; D not certain. CDR1 is KGHSH, CDR2 LQKENI, per germline. The CDR3 spans 13 residues. V dropped 5 bases and J dropped 8 bases, with 10 bases sitting between them. CDR3 sequence reads: CASSKGIDSPLHF. The CDR3 nucleotides are TGTGCCAGCTCAAAAGGGATCGATTCACCCCTCCACTTT.

This chain joins TRBV25-1 and TRBJ1-2, with 8 bases that match TRBD1. Trimming removed 4 bases from V and 4 bases from J; junction bases left unmatched: 5. The CDR3 has 14 amino acids. Germline V gene sequence: CDR1 MGHDK, CDR2 SYGVNS. CDR3 region: CASSARDRTYGYTF. CDR3 sequence (DNA): TGTGCCAGCAGTGCCCGGGACAGGACCTATGGCTACACCTTC.

The chain recombines TRBV7-2 with TRBJ2-7; TRBD2 might be the D (6 bases). CDR1 is SGHTA, CDR2 FQGNSA, per germline. The CDR3 consists of 12 residues. Trimming cost V 1 base and J 9 bases, with 10 bases left between them. This CDR3 reads CASSLERVGQYF. The DNA of the CDR3 is TGTGCCAGCAGCTTAGAGCGGGTGGGGCAGTACTTC.

J is TRBJ1-5 and V is TRBV15; no firm D call. Germline values: CDR1 LNHNV, CDR2 YYDKDF (reference sequence). This CDR3 is 15 amino acids long. Trimming pared 5 bases from V and 2 bases from J, leaving 13 bases between. The CDR3 coding sequence is TGTGCCACCAGCGGGGAACTCATAGGCAATCAGCCCCAGCATTTT. This gives the protein CATSGELIGNQPQHF.

The rearrangement uses TRBV4-3 and TRBJ1-1, with D perhaps TRBD1 (5 bases). The CDR3 sequence is 18 residues long. Trimming shortened V by 0 bases and J by 1 base, and 18 bases separated the two germline ends. Germline CDR1 reads LGHNA; CDR2 reads YSLEER. CDR3 nucleotides: TGCGCCAGCAGCCAAGATTTCACTTTCGCAGGGCAGAACACTGAAGCTTTCTTT. Translated, it gives CASSQDFTFAGQNTEAFF.

This rearrangement joins TRBV2 to TRBJ1-2; 8 bases fit TRBD1. The germline gives CDR1 SNHLY, CDR2 FYNNEI. The J segment lost 7 bases and the V segment lost 6 bases, leaving 10 bases of the junction unmatched. The CDR3 loop spans 14 amino acids. CDR3 DNA sequence: TGTGCCAGCAGGGGGGGGACAGGAGGTTCTGGCTACACCTTC. Translated, it gives CASRGGTGGSGYTF.

The chain couples TRBV6-5 to TRBJ2-5, with TRBD1 identical over 7 bases. The CDR3 length is 14 residues. The germline CDR1 and CDR2 sequences are MNHEY and SVGAGI. With 10 bases clipped from V and 1 base from J, the junction kept 9 bases outside the gene matches. CDR3 nucleotides: TGTGCCACTCAACAGGGGAACCGCCAAGAGACCCAGTACTTC. Protein sequence: CATQQGNRQETQYF.

This rearrangement joins TRBV30 to TRBJ1-5; the D is unclear. The CDR3 loop spans 13 amino acids. Trimming cost V 0 bases and J 5 bases, with 8 bases left between them. The V gene's germline CDR1 is GTSNPN and CDR2 SVGIG (reference sequence). DNA of the CDR3: TGTGCCTGGAGTGTAAACCGGGATCAGCCCCAGCATTTT. This gives the protein CAWSVNRDQPQHF.

CDR3: CASSYGGAGGYTF. The CDR3 nucleotides read TGTGCCAGCAGCTACGGGGGGGCTGGCGGCTACACCTTC. The chain combines TRBV7-9 with TRBJ1-2, with D maybe TRBD1 (6 bases). V gave up 4 bases and J gave up 8 bases, with 14 bases separating them. Per the germline V gene, CDR1 is SEHNR and CDR2 is FQNEAQ (reference sequence). This CDR3 is 13 amino acids long.

V and J are TRBV5-1 and TRBJ2-5, with 7 nucleotides matching TRBD2. V trimming: 0 bases; J trimming: 2 bases; junction bases outside the gene matches: 4. The V gene's germline CDR1 is SGHRS and CDR2 YFSETQ. The CDR3 consists of 15 residues. The CDR3 nucleotides are TGCGCCAGCAGCTTGGAGCGGGGAAAACAAGAGACCCAGTACTTC. Translation gives CASSLERGKQETQYF.

V is TRBV18 and J is TRBJ1-1, with TRBD1 matching 7 bases. Germline CDR1 and CDR2: KGHSH and LQKENI. V lost 3 bases to trimming and J lost 1 base; unmatched junction nucleotides: 2. This CDR3 has 14 amino acids. CDR3 sequence reads: CASSPGQQNTEAFF. For the CDR3, the DNA is TGTGCCAGCTCACCGGGACAGCAGAACACTGAAGCTTTCTTT.

In nucleotides, the CDR3 is TGTGCCAGCAGCGAACTGAGGAACACTGAAGCTTTCTTT. This gives the protein CASSELRNTEAFF. The rearrangement links TRBV9 to TRBJ1-1; D gene uncertain. Looked up from germline, CDR1 is SGDLS and CDR2 is YYNGEE. This CDR3 spans 13 amino acids. V was trimmed by 3 bases and J by 1 base, leaving 7 bases between them.

The chain uses TRBV5-1 and TRBJ2-3, with unresolved D. Germline CDR1 is SGHRS and CDR2 is YFSETQ. Deletions cut 7 bases from V and 5 bases from J, with 5 bases between. The CDR3 is 10 amino acids. The chain's CDR3 is CASSGDTQYF. The CDR3 DNA reads as TGCGCCAGCTCGGGAGATACGCAGTATTTT.